This T cell receptor (beta chain) was sequenced during a study of OX40 agonist ivuxolimab in advanced cancers. As for the study in general: Past anti-PD-1, anti-PD-L1 or anti-CTLA-4 therapy was accepted, and 40% had received some.

Regarding the study as a whole: CD8+ T cells averaged more expanded clones than CD4+.

Germline loops: CDR1 SGHAT, CDR2 FQNNGV. Trimming removed 5 bases at V and 1 base at J, with 20 bases between. The CDR3 runs 17 residues. This table comes from immunoSEQ multiplex PCR, and its TCRdb copy is limited to in-frame clones, with some not included. The sample includes 75,000 to 100,000 clones, approximately 86% of them seen just once. Autoimmune disease history or systemic immunosuppression led to patient exclusion. A word on this clone: Its matching antigen is unknown.

The receptor was derived from an adult with an advanced solid tumor such as melanoma, head and neck, liver or kidney cancer. V gene TRBV11-2 combines with J gene TRBJ1-2, with D perhaps matching TRBD1 (5 bases). The sequences come from CD4+ or CD8+ T cells sorted from blood, collected in a trial of the OX40 agonist ivuxolimab. The CDR3 coding sequence is TGTGCCAGCAGCGGAGGCGGGACGGCGGGCTTTAACTATGGCTACACCTTC. Translating gives CASSGGGTAGFNYGYTF.